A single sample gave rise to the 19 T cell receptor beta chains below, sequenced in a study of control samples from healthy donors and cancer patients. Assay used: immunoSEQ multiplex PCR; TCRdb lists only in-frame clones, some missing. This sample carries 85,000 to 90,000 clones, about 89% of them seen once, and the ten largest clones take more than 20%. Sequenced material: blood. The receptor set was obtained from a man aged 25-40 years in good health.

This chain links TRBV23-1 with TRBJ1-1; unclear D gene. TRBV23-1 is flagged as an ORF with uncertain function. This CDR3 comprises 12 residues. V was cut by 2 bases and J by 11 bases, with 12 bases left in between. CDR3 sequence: CASSQVKGLAFF. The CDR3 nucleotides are TGCGCCAGCAGTCAAGTAAAAGGGTTGGCTTTCTTT.

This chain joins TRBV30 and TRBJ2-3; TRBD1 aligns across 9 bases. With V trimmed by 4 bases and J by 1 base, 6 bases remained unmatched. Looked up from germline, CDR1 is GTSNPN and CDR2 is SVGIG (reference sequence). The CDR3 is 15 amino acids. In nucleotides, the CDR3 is TGTGCCTGGAATACAGGGGGCGTCGGCACAGATACGCAGTATTTT. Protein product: CAWNTGGVGTDTQYF.

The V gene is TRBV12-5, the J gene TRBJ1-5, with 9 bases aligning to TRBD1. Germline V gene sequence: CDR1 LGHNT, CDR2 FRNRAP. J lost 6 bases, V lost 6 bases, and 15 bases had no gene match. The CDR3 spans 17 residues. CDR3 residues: CASGPSDRGNFPQPQHF. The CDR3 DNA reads TGTGCTAGTGGCCCTTCGGACAGGGGAAATTTCCCTCAGCCCCAGCATTTT.

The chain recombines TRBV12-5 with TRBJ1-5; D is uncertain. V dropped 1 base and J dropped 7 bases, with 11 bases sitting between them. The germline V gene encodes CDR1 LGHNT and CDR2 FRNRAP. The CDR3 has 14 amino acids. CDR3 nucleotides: TGTGCTAGTGGTTTGGGGATAGGTGAACAGCCCCAGCATTTT. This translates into CASGLGIGEQPQHF. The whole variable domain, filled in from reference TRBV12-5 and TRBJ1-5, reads DARVTQTPRHKVTEMGQEVTMRCQPILGHNTVFWYRQTMMQGLELLAYFRNRAPLDDSGMPKDRFSAEMPDATLATLKIQPSEPRDSAVYFCASGLGIGEQPQHFGDGTRLSIL.

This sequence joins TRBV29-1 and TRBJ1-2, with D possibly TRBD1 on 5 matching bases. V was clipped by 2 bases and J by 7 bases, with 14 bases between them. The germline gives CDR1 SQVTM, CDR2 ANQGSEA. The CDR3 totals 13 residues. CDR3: CSVERDVGAGYTF. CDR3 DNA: TGCAGCGTTGAACGGGACGTCGGCGCTGGCTACACCTTC.

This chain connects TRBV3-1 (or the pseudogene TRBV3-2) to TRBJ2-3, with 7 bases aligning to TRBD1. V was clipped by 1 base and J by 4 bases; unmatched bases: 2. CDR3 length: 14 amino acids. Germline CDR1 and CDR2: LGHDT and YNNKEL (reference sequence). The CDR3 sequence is CASSQVGGPDTQYF. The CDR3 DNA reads TGTGCCAGCAGCCAAGTAGGGGGCCCAGATACGCAGTATTTT.

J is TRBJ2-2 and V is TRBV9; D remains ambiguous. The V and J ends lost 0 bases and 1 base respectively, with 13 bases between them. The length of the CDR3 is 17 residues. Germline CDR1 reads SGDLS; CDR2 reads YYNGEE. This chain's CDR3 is CASSVVRQTLNTGELFF. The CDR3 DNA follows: TGTGCCAGCAGCGTAGTTCGGCAGACATTGAACACCGGGGAGCTGTTTTTT.

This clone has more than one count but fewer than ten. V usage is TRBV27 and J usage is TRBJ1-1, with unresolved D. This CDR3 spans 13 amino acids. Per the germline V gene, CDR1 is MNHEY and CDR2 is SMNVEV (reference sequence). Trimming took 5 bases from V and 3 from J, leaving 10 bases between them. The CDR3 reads CASSLQEHTEAFF. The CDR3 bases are TGTGCCAGCAGTCTCCAGGAACACACTGAAGCTTTCTTT.

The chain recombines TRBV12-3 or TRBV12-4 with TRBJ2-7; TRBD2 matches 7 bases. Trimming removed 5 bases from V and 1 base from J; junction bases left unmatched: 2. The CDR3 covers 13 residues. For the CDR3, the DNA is TGTGCCAGCAGTCCCGGGGGGTCCTACGAGCAGTACTTC. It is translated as CASSPGGSYEQYF.

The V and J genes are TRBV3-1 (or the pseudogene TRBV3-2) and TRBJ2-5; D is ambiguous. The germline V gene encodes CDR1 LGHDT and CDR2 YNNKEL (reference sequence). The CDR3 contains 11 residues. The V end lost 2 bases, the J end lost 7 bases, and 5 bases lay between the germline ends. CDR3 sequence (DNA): TGTGCCAGCAGCCAAAGTGGGACCCAGTACTTC. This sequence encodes CASSQSGTQYF.

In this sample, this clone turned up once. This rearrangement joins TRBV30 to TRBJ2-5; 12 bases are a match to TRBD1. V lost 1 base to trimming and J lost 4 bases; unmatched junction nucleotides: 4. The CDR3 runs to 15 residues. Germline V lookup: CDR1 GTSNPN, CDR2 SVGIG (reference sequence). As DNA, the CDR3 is TGTGCCTGGAGTGGGGGACAGGGGGCACGAGAGACCCAGTACTTC. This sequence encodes CAWSGGQGARETQYF.

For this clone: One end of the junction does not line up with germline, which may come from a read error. This CDR3 reads CASSLAGQGPFHF. CDR3 DNA: TGCGCCAGCAGCTTGGCCGGACAGGGACCCTTCCACTTT. The chain employs TRBV5-1 and TRBJ1-6; 8 bases agree with TRBD1. Germline loops: CDR1 SGHRS, CDR2 YFSETQ. The CDR3 loop spans 13 amino acids.

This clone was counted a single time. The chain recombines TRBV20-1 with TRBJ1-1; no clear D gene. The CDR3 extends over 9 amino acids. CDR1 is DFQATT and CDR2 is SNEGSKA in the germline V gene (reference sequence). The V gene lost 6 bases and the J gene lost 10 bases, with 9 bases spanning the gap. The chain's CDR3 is CSAGYPAFF. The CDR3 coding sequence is TGCAGTGCCGGTTATCCAGCTTTCTTT.

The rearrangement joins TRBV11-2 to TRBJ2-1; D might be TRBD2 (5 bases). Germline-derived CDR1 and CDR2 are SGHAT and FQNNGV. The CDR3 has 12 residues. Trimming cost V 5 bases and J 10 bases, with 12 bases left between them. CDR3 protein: CASSQRTGEQFF. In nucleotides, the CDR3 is TGTGCCAGCAGCCAGAGGACTGGCGAGCAGTTCTTC.

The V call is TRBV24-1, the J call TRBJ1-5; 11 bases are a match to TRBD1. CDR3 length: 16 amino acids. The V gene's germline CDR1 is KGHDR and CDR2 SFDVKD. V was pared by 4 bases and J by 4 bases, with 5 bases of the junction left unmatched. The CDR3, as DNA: TGTGCCACCAGTGACCCTGGGACAGGGGGGAATCAGCCCCAGCATTTT. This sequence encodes CATSDPGTGGNQPQHF.

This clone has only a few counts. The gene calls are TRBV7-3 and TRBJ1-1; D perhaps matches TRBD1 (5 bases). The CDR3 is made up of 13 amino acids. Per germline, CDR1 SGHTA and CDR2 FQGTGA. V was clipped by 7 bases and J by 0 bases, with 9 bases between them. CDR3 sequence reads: CASKRQLNTEAFF. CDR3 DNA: TGTGCCAGCAAGCGACAGTTGAACACTGAAGCTTTCTTT.

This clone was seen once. The CDR3 DNA sequence: TGTGCCATCAGTGCGGGGGGGGCGATCACTGAAGCTTTCTTT. Residues: CAISAGGAITEAFF. The V and J genes are TRBV10-3 and TRBJ1-1; perhaps TRBD1 as D (6 bases). V was cut by 4 bases and J by 4 bases, with 13 bases left in between. CDR3 size: 14 residues. Germline V gene sequence: CDR1 ENHRY, CDR2 SYGVKD.

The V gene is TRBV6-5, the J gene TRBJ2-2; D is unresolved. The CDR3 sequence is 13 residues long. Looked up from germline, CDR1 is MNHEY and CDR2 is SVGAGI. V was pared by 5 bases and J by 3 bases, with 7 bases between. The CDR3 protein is CASSHQDTGELFF. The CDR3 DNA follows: TGTGCCAGCAGTCACCAAGACACCGGGGAGCTGTTTTTT.

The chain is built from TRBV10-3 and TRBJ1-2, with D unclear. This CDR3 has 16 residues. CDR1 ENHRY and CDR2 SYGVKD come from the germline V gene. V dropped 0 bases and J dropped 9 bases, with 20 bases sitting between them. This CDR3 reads CAISESSARMRQSYTF. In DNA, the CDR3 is TGTGCCATCAGTGAGTCTTCCGCCAGGATGCGCCAAAGCTACACCTTC.